A selection of T cell receptor beta chains follows, all from one sample in a study of blood T cell repertoires in COVID-19. Produced via immunoSEQ multiplex PCR; TCRdb's table is partial and in-frame only. This table has tens of thousands of clones, roughly 80% appearing once. Sequencing was performed on peripheral blood. The receptors were gathered from a man between 45 and 60 years old with COVID-19, enrolled during active disease. Each CDR3 is given with its conserved first and last residue. The D gene is left open where the match is weak. Not all rows give a size; the values are once, few, many and, for expanded clones, a class.

clone size | D gene | J gene | V gene | CDR3 DNA | CDR3 protein
- | - | TRBJ1-1 | TRBV7-3 | TGTGCCAGCAGCTTAAGTGCGGGGGGCACTGAAGCTTTCTTT | CASSLSAGGTEAFF
- | - | TRBJ2-3 | TRBV29-1 | TGCAGCGTTGAATTAGAAACAGATACGCAGTATTTT | CSVELETDTQYF
- | - | TRBJ2-5 | TRBV5-1 | TGCGCCAGCAGCTTGGGACCGGGACTGGAGACCGCCGAGACCCAGTACTTC | CASSLGPGLETAETQYF
- | TRBD2 | TRBJ2-7 | TRBV5-1 | TGCGCCAGCAGCTCCGGGACTAGCCGGGACGAGCAGTACTTC | CASSSGTSRDEQYF
- | - | TRBJ1-2 | TRBV6-5 | TGTGCCAGCCCCGAGCGGGGCAGTATCTATGGCTACACCTTC | CASPERGSIYGYTF
- | - | TRBJ1-5 | TRBV6-5 | TGTGCCACCCAACCTGTGCAGGGGAGCAATCAGCCCCAGCATTTT | CATQPVQGSNQPQHF
- | - | TRBJ1-6 | TRBV30 | TGTGCCTGGAGTGTGGGGAGCTCCTATAATTCACCCCTCCACTTT | CAWSVGSSYNSPLHF
- | - | TRBJ2-4 | TRBV4-1 | TGCGCCAGCAGCCACCAAACAGTGCAGCTAGCCAAAAACATTCAGTACTTC | CASSHQTVQLAKNIQYF
- | - | TRBJ1-2 | TRBV10-3 | TGTGCCATCAGCCGAGATGAGATCGCCGATGGCTACACCTTC | CAISRDEIADGYTF
- | - | TRBJ2-5 | TRBV18 | TGTGCCAGCTCACCACCGAAAAGCCCCCTCCGCGAGACCCAGTACTTC | CASSPPKSPLRETQYF
- | TRBD1 | TRBJ1-2 | TRBV19 | TGTGCCAGTACGGTGCGTTTGACAGGGGACAACTATGGCTACACCTTC | CASTVRLTGDNYGYTF
- | - | TRBJ1-2 | TRBV28 | TGTGCCACCATTGCCTCTGAGAATGGCTACACCTTC | CATIASENGYTF
- | - | TRBJ1-1 | TRBV4-3 | TGCGCCAGCAGCCAAGACGTACGCGGGACCTTGAACACTGAAGCTTTCTTT | CASSQDVRGTLNTEAFF
once | - | TRBJ2-5 | TRBV13 | TGTGCCAGCAGCTTAGGGCTAGGCAAAGAGACCCAGTACTTC | CASSLGLGKETQYF
- | - | TRBJ1-1 | TRBV1 | TGCACCAGCAGCCGAAAGACGGGATTATACGCGAACACTGAAGCTTTCTTT | CTSSRKTGLYANTEAFF
- | - | TRBJ1-4 | TRBV2 | TGTGCCAGCGAAGGGACCTCCGGGGGGTTTTTT | CASEGTSGGFF
- | - | TRBJ2-1 | TRBV5-3 | TGTGCCAGAAGCTTGATAGGGGATGAGCAGTTCTTC | CARSLIGDEQFF
- | - | TRBJ1-1 | TRBV5-4 | TGTGCCAGCAGCTTGCGGGGCAGGGGAAACACTGAAGCTTTCTTT | CASSLRGRGNTEAFF
- | - | TRBJ1-6 | TRBV3-1/TRBV3-2 | TGTGCCAGCAGCCAATCTACGTATAATTCACCCCTCCACTTT | CASSQSTYNSPLHF
once | TRBD1 | TRBJ2-7 | TRBV29-1 | TGCAGCGTTGAACGACAGGGATCCTACGAGCAGTACTTC | CSVERQGSYEQYF
- | - | TRBJ2-7 | TRBV11-3 | TGTGCCAGCAGCTTAGAGCGGGGAGGAACCTACGAGCAGTACTTC | CASSLERGGTYEQYF
few | TRBD2 | TRBJ2-1 | TRBV30 | TGTGCCTGGAGTACCGGGACTAGCTCCGTCTTC | CAWSTGTSSVF
- | TRBD1 | TRBJ2-4 | TRBV29-1 | TGCAGCGTTGAAGATCTGGGGACAGGACAAAACATTCAGTACTTC | CSVEDLGTGQNIQYF
- | - | TRBJ2-5 | TRBV19 | TGTGCCAGTAGTGCCGGACAGCTACAAGAGACCCAGTACTTC | CASSAGQLQETQYF
- | - | TRBJ1-1 | TRBV20-1 | TGCAGTGCTAGTACGGGGGTTGGGACTGAAGCTTTCTTT | CSASTGVGTEAFF
- | - | TRBJ1-2 | TRBV13 | TGTGCCAGCAGCGTCTGGGGAGGGGTTACGAGAGGCTACACCTTC | CASSVWGGVTRGYTF
- | TRBD1 | TRBJ2-2 | TRBV7-9 | TGTGCCAGCAGCTTAGCGCTGACAGGGGGCGCGAACACCGGGGAGCTGTTTTTT | CASSLALTGGANTGELFF
- | - | TRBJ1-2 | TRBV6-4 | TGTGCCAGCAGTGTAGTGGCGGGAGCCTATGGCTACACCTTC | CASSVVAGAYGYTF
- | - | TRBJ2-7 | TRBV30 | TGTGCCTGGAGTGGAGCGGCCGGTTACGAGCAGTACTTC | CAWSGAAGYEQYF
- | TRBD2 | TRBJ2-5 | TRBV10-3 | TGTGCCATCAGTGAGGGACTAGCGGGGGACCAAGAGACCCAGTACTTC | CAISEGLAGDQETQYF
- | - | TRBJ1-5 | TRBV6-5 | TGTGCCAGCAGCACAGGGTATCAGCCCCAGCATTTT | CASSTGYQPQHF
- | TRBD1 | TRBJ2-7 | TRBV6-6 | TGTGCCAGCAGTCAGCGGGACAGGGGATCCTACGAGCAGTACTTC | CASSQRDRGSYEQYF
- | TRBD1 | TRBJ1-2 | TRBV6-1 | TGTGCCAGCAGTGACAGGGGGCGAAACTATGGCTACACCTTC | CASSDRGRNYGYTF
- | - | TRBJ2-2 | TRBV7-9 | TGTGCCAGCAGGCCCCTCGGGGACACCGGGGAGCTGTTTTTT | CASRPLGDTGELFF
- | TRBD1 | TRBJ1-4 | TRBV6-5 | TGTGCCAGCAGTAGCGGACAGGAGAACGAAAAACTGTTTTTT | CASSSGQENEKLFF
- | - | TRBJ1-5 | TRBV15 | TGTGCCACCAGCAGAGAATCAGCCGGGAAGAGCAATCAGCCCCAGCATTTT | CATSRESAGKSNQPQHF
- | TRBD1 | TRBJ2-3 | TRBV27 | TGTGCCAGCAAGAGAGGGGGCGTCGCAGATACGCAGTATTTT | CASKRGGVADTQYF
few | - | TRBJ2-2 | TRBV11-3 | TGTGCCAGCAGCTTGGGACAGAACACCGGGGAGCTGTTTTTT | CASSLGQNTGELFF
once | - | TRBJ2-3 | TRBV19 | TGTGCCAGCACCACTCCAGGGACAGATACGCAGTATTTT | CASTTPGTDTQYF
- | - | TRBJ2-2 | TRBV5-1 | TGCGCCAGCAGCTTGGGTCGGCAGGGGTACACCGGGGAGCTGTTTTTT | CASSLGRQGYTGELFF
- | - | TRBJ2-2 | TRBV3-1/TRBV3-2 | TGTGCCAGCAGCCAAGGAGGGGGCACCGGGGAGCTGTTTTTT | CASSQGGGTGELFF
- | - | TRBJ1-5 | TRBV6-4 | TGTGCCAGCAGTGACTCCTACGGTAATCAGCCCCAGCATTTT | CASSDSYGNQPQHF
- | - | TRBJ1-3 | TRBV5-1 | TGCGCCAGCAGCTTGAGGCCAGGGACTGGAAACACCATATATTTT | CASSLRPGTGNTIYF
- | - | TRBJ1-6 | TRBV6-2/TRBV6-3 | TGTGCCAGCAGTCAAGGACACTCTTCACCCCTCCACTTT | CASSQGHSSPLHF
- | - | TRBJ1-3 | TRBV9 | TGTGCCAGCAGCCTTTCAGGTGACTCTGGAAACACCATATATTTT | CASSLSGDSGNTIYF
- | - | TRBJ1-4 | TRBV3-1/TRBV3-2 | TGTGCCAGCAGCCCCAGGGGAAATGAAAAACTGTTTTTT | CASSPRGNEKLFF
few | - | TRBJ2-7 | TRBV14 | TGTGCCAGCAGCCAAGAGACGGGTGCTAAGCAGTACTTC | CASSQETGAKQYF
- | TRBD1 | TRBJ1-3 | TRBV12-3/TRBV12-4 | TGTGCCAGCAAACGGACAGGGGGAAACACCATATATTTT | CASKRTGGNTIYF
- | - | TRBJ2-7 | TRBV29-1 | TGCAGCGTTCGGGGAGGAACCTACTACGAGCAGTACTTC | CSVRGGTYYEQYF
- | - | TRBJ2-1 | TRBV21-1 | TGTGCCAGCAGCAAAGTACTCCGGGACAGGCCTGACAATGAGCAGTTCTTC | CASSKVLRDRPDNEQFF
once | TRBD1 | TRBJ1-1 | TRBV7-9 | TGTGCCAGCAGCTTGACAGGGGGCGCGTCCCGGATTACTGAAGCTTTCTTT | CASSLTGGASRITEAFF
few | TRBD1 | TRBJ1-5 | TRBV7-9 | TGTGCCAGCAGCTCCAACCTCCAGGGGGCCGGCAATCAGCCCCAGCATTTT | CASSSNLQGAGNQPQHF
- | TRBD2 | TRBJ2-3 | TRBV9 | TGTGCCAGCAGCGCTAGCGGGGGGGGGATCAAGGAAACGCAGTATTTT | CASSASGGGIKETQYF
once | - | TRBJ2-5 | TRBV5-1 | TGCGCCAGCAGCTTGGCCTCAGGGGGGCTCGGGGAGACCCAGTACTTC | CASSLASGGLGETQYF
- | - | TRBJ1-2 | TRBV6-5 | TGTGCCAGCAGTTACTCTGGGGGCGCCGCCTATGGCTACACCTTC | CASSYSGGAAYGYTF
- | TRBD2 | TRBJ2-3 | TRBV6-5 | TGTGCCAGCAGTTACTTCTTAGCGGGGGGAACAGATACGCAGTATTTT | CASSYFLAGGTDTQYF
- | TRBD2 | TRBJ2-7 | TRBV5-1 | TGCGCCAGCAGCTTGGAGGGACTAGCGGGGTTAGGGGAGCAGTACTTC | CASSLEGLAGLGEQYF